Below are 13 T cell receptor beta chains sequenced from a single sample in a study of cytomegalovirus exposure and HLA in healthy donors. Sequencing was performed with immunoSEQ multiplex PCR; in TCRdb, only in-frame clones are kept and a portion is missing. The repertoire consists of 71,000 or so clones, with less than 95% occurring once and the leading ten covering about 0.93%. The sample taken for sequencing was PBMCs. The receptors stem from a woman under 30 in good health and CMV-seronegative.

CDR3 bases: TGCAGCGTTGAAGATTTCTCGACTTTCAGCTCCTACGAGCAGTACTTC. Amino acid sequence: CSVEDFSTFSSYEQYF. This chain connects TRBV29-1 to TRBJ2-7; D remains ambiguous. The V end was cut by 0 bases, the J end by 0 bases, with 15 bases between. Germline V gene sequence: CDR1 SQVTM, CDR2 ANQGSEA. The length of the CDR3 is 16 residues.

This rearrangement joins TRBV29-1 to TRBJ1-4, with TRBD1 identical over 9 bases. In germline, CDR1 is SQVTM, CDR2 ANQGSEA. The CDR3 is 14 residues long. The V gene end was trimmed by 2 bases and the J gene end by 8 bases; junction bases not matched to a gene: 6. The CDR3: CSVERDREGEKLFF. CDR3 DNA: TGCAGCGTTGAAAGGGACAGGGAAGGGGAAAAACTGTTTTTT.

This sequence joins TRBV15 and TRBJ2-2; D is unclear. The V gene's germline CDR1 is LNHNV and CDR2 YYDKDF (reference sequence). CDR3 length: 15 residues. V lost 0 bases and J 3 bases, leaving 8 bases between the germline ends. In nucleotides, the CDR3 is TGTGCCACCAGCAGAGATTTTACTCACACCGGGGAGCTGTTTTTT. Translated: CATSRDFTHTGELFF.

About this clone itself: Other nucleotide sequences in the sample specify the same CDR3. The V gene is TRBV5-1, the J gene TRBJ1-3; no clear D gene. This CDR3 comprises 14 residues. CDR1 is SGHRS, CDR2 YFSETQ, per germline. V was trimmed by 0 bases and J by 3 bases, leaving 7 bases between them. The CDR3 bases are TGCGCCAGCAGCTTGGGGGGAGATGGAAACACCATATATTTT. Amino acids: CASSLGGDGNTIYF.

This chain connects TRBV2 to TRBJ2-2; 15 positions match TRBD2. Germline V gene data show CDR1 as SNHLY and CDR2 as FYNNEI. Germline trimming cut 1 base from V and 4 bases from J; bases unmatched to any gene: 4. The CDR3 consists of 18 residues. The CDR3 is CASSEVGTSGRSTGELFF. The CDR3 nucleotides are TGTGCCAGCAGTGAAGTCGGGACTAGCGGGAGGAGCACCGGGGAGCTGTTTTTT. The full variable domain, its missing parts supplied by reference TRBV2 and TRBJ2-2, is EPEVTQTPSHQVTQMGQEVILRCVPISNHLYFYWYRQILGQKVEFLVSFYNNEISEKSEIFDDQFSVERPDGSNFTLKIRSTKLEDSAMYFCASSEVGTSGRSTGELFFGEGSRLTVL.

The chain is built from TRBV7-3 and TRBJ2-7; TRBD1 matches at 9 bases. The junction had 7 bases not matched to a gene; V was cut back by 4 bases and J by 3 bases. Germline assignment: CDR1 SGHTA and CDR2 FQGTGA. The CDR3 sequence is 15 residues long. The CDR3 sequence: CASSSSPGQGYEQYF. DNA for the CDR3: TGTGCCAGCAGCTCATCTCCGGGACAGGGCTACGAGCAGTACTTC. Full variable domain (remainder filled in from reference TRBV7-3 and TRBJ2-7): GAGVSQTPSNKVTEKGKYVELRCDPISGHTALYWYRQSLGQGPEFLIYFQGTGAADDSGLPNDRFFAVRPEGSVSTLKIQRTERGDSAVYLCASSSSPGQGYEQYFGPGTRLTVT.

The chain is built from TRBV6-6 and TRBJ2-7; TRBD2 aligns across 7 bases. V shed 2 bases, J shed 1 base, and the junction held 2 bases outside the gene matches. This CDR3 spans 14 amino acids. Germline V CDR1 and CDR2: MNHNY, SVGAGI (reference sequence). The CDR3 region is CASSYERGSYEQYF. The CDR3 DNA is TGTGCCAGCAGTTACGAGCGGGGTTCCTACGAGCAGTACTTC.

J is TRBJ2-1 and V is TRBV27; TRBD1 aligns across 9 bases. The CDR3 has 18 amino acids. In germline, CDR1 is MNHEY, CDR2 SMNVEV (reference sequence). With 4 bases clipped from V and 0 bases from J, the junction kept 10 bases outside the gene matches. For the CDR3, the DNA is TGTGCCAGCAGTTCCCTGAAGACAGGGGGTAGCTCCTACAATGAGCAGTTCTTC. Its protein product is CASSSLKTGGSSYNEQFF.

The rearrangement uses TRBV6-4 and TRBJ1-1; a weak D match, TRBD1 (5 bases). Germline CDR1 reads MRHNA; CDR2 reads SNTAGT. V gave up 3 bases and J gave up 0 bases, with 5 bases separating them. The CDR3 consists of 13 residues. CDR3 nucleotides: TGTGCCAGCAGTGAGGACATGAACACTGAAGCTTTCTTT. This codes for CASSEDMNTEAFF.

This sequence joins TRBV27 and TRBJ2-7, with D perhaps TRBD1 (6 bases). The V gene's germline CDR1 is MNHEY and CDR2 SMNVEV (reference sequence). With 11 bases removed from V and 3 bases from J, the gap between germline ends came to 20 bases. There are 14 residues in the CDR3. The DNA for the CDR3 is TGTGCCGTTCATAGAGGGGTAGGGGGCTACGAGCAGTACTTC. Translation gives CAVHRGVGGYEQYF.

The sample holds one count of this clone. CDR3 in amino acids: CASSNQGTETQYF. As DNA, the CDR3 is TGTGCCAGTAGTAACCAGGGGACGGAGACCCAGTACTTC. The J gene is TRBJ2-5, the V gene TRBV19, with D possibly being TRBD1 (6 bases). The V and J ends lost 4 bases and 5 bases respectively, with 11 bases between them. Germline CDR1 LNHDA, CDR2 SQIVND (reference sequence). This CDR3 contains 13 residues.

The CDR3 bases are TGTGCCAGCTCACCCGGGACAGGGGATTTTTCACCCCTCCACTTT. Amino acids: CASSPGTGDFSPLHF. The chain uses TRBV18 and TRBJ1-6, with 10 bases identical to TRBD1. After removal of 3 bases from V and 9 bases from J, the junction contained 5 bases not matched to a gene. This CDR3 region has 15 residues. Per germline, CDR1 KGHSH and CDR2 LQKENI.

This clone was recorded a few times. V gene TRBV4-3 combines with J gene TRBJ1-2; TRBD1 agrees at 8 bases. Germline V CDR1 and CDR2: LGHNA, YSLEER. Trimming removed 3 bases from V and 4 bases from J; junction bases left unmatched: 1. The CDR3 contains 13 residues. The CDR3 is CASSHGQGYGYTF. The DNA of the CDR3 is TGCGCCAGCAGCCATGGACAGGGCTATGGCTACACCTTC.